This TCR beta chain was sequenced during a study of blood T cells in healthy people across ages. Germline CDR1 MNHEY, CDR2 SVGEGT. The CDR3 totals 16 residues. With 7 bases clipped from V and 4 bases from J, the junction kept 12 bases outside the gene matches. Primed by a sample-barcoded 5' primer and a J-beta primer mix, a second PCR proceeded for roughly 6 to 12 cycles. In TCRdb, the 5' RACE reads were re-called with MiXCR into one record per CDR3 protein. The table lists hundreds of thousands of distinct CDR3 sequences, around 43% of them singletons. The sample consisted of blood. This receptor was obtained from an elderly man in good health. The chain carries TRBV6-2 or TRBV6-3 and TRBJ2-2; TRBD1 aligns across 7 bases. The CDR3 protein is CASTLQGSFLTGELFF. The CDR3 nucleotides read TGTGCCAGCACCTTACAGGGGTCTTTTCTCACCGGGGAGCTGTTTTTT.